Below, one T cell receptor (beta chain) is given with its context. V gave up 0 bases and J gave up 8 bases; unmatched junction bases: 7. The CDR3 spans 15 residues. Germline CDR1 is MNHEY and CDR2 is SMNVEV (reference sequence). The source of the sample is a study of OX40 agonist ivuxolimab in advanced cancers. Here immunoSEQ multiplex PCR was the method, and the copy in TCRdb shows in-frame clones only, minus some. The table shows 15,000 to 20,000 clones, with 76% occurring only once. Patients were excluded for autoimmune disease history or systemic immunosuppression. The source of this sequence is an adult with an advanced solid tumor such as melanoma, head and neck, liver or kidney cancer. The chain employs TRBV27 and TRBJ1-2; 9 bases align to TRBD1. The sample in question was CD4+ or CD8+ T cells sorted from blood, obtained in a trial of the OX40 agonist ivuxolimab. CDR3 sequence reads: CASSLSGTGYGGYTF. CDR3 nucleotide sequence: TGTGCCAGCAGTTTATCAGGGACAGGGTACGGCGGCTACACCTTC.